The 14 T cell receptor beta chains reported below all come from one sample, sequenced in a study of T cell changes during pregnancy in multiple sclerosis. Sequenced by immunoSEQ multiplex PCR; TCRdb stores in-frame clones only, minus some. The table has under 90,000 clones, 94% seen once; the top ten hold more than 0.95%. The sample in question was peripheral blood, obtained in the second trimester of pregnancy. Every receptor here comes from a female donor in good health, enrolled as a control in a pregnancy study.

This chain links TRBV5-1 with TRBJ1-5; 8 positions match TRBD1. Germline CDR1 is SGHRS and CDR2 is YFSETQ. The V gene end was trimmed by 0 bases and the J gene end by 4 bases; junction bases not matched to a gene: 3. CDR3 length equals 15 residues. CDR3 in amino acids: CASSLAGTGNQPQHF. CDR3 sequence (DNA): TGCGCCAGCAGCTTGGCCGGGACAGGTAATCAGCCCCAGCATTTT.

The chain is built from TRBV7-8 and TRBJ2-7; 9 bases are a match to TRBD2. Germline V gives CDR1 SGHVS, CDR2 FQNEAQ. CDR3 length: 15 amino acids. V lost 5 bases, J lost 2 bases, and 7 bases stayed unmatched. The CDR3 sequence: CASSLLPSGTYEQYF. DNA of the CDR3: TGTGCCAGCAGCCTCCTCCCTAGCGGGACCTACGAGCAGTACTTC.

The V call is TRBV5-1, the J call TRBJ2-7, with D perhaps matching TRBD1 (6 bases). In germline, CDR1 is SGHRS, CDR2 YFSETQ. Deletions cut 0 bases from V and 1 base from J, with 11 bases between. The CDR3 spans 15 residues. The CDR3 sequence is CASSLVGGPSYEQYF. The CDR3 nucleotides read TGCGCCAGCAGCTTGGTTGGGGGCCCATCCTACGAGCAGTACTTC.

This chain connects TRBV20-1 to TRBJ1-2; D remains unclear. V was pared by 2 bases and J by 4 bases, with 5 bases between. Germline CDR1 DFQATT, CDR2 SNEGSKA (reference sequence). This CDR3 region has 11 residues. The CDR3 DNA follows: TGCAGTGCTAGATCCTCCTATGGCTACACCTTC. Protein sequence: CSARSSYGYTF.

The rearrangement uses TRBV7-2 and TRBJ2-7, with D tentatively TRBD1 (5 bases). Germline CDR1 reads SGHTA; CDR2 reads FQGNSA. CDR3 size: 13 residues. The V and J ends lost 3 bases and 2 bases respectively, with 8 bases between them. CDR3 coding DNA: TGTGCCAGCAGCTTCACCAGGGCCTACGAGCAGTACTTC. Translating it yields CASSFTRAYEQYF.

Here the CDR3 DNA reads TGTGCCAGCAGTGACGACGCGGCCACAGATACGCAGTATTTT. Translation gives CASSDDAATDTQYF. The rearrangement uses TRBV6-4 and TRBJ2-3; no clear D gene. Germline loops: CDR1 MRHNA, CDR2 SNTAGT. This CDR3 contains 14 residues. Trimming pared 2 bases from V and 2 bases from J, leaving 8 bases between.

The chain joins TRBV2 to TRBJ2-5; D remains ambiguous. The CDR3 loop spans 11 amino acids. Germline CDR1 is SNHLY and CDR2 is FYNNEI. V was clipped by 4 bases and J by 5 bases, with 5 bases between them. This CDR3 reads CASSVLETQYF. The CDR3 DNA reads TGTGCCAGCAGTGTCTTGGAGACCCAGTACTTC.

The chain couples TRBV27 to TRBJ2-7, with unresolved D. Between the trimmed V and J ends, which lost 3 bases and 5 bases, there was a span of 11 bases. Germline V gene sequence: CDR1 MNHEY, CDR2 SMNVEV (reference sequence). The CDR3 runs 13 residues. CDR3 in amino acids: CASSFGSSDEQYF. The DNA for the CDR3 is TGTGCCAGCAGTTTTGGGTCCAGCGACGAGCAGTACTTC.

In DNA, the CDR3 is TGTGCCAGCAGTTCGATGAGGGGGATCTACGAGCAGTACTTC. Translated: CASSSMRGIYEQYF. This chain uses TRBV27 with TRBJ2-7, with TRBD1 as a possible D gene (6 bases). This CDR3 contains 14 residues. Trimming removed 4 bases at V and 3 bases at J, with 13 bases between. Looked up from germline, CDR1 is MNHEY and CDR2 is SMNVEV (reference sequence).

The rearrangement joins TRBV6-5 to TRBJ1-3; D gene uncertain. Trimming shortened V by 0 bases and J by 0 bases, and 9 bases separated the two germline ends. The germline CDR1 and CDR2 sequences are MNHEY and SVGAGI. The CDR3 consists of 16 residues. In DNA form, the CDR3 reads TGTGCCAGCAGTTACTCGAGAGGGAGCTCTGGAAACACCATATATTTT. This sequence encodes CASSYSRGSSGNTIYF.

The V gene is TRBV27, the J gene TRBJ2-2; D may be TRBD1 (5 bases). Trimming removed 3 bases at V and 5 bases at J, with 7 bases between. This CDR3 comprises 13 residues. Germline CDR1 is MNHEY and CDR2 is SMNVEV (reference sequence). In nucleotides, the CDR3 is TGTGCCAGCAGTTTTTACAGGACCGGGGAGCTGTTTTTT. Its protein is CASSFYRTGELFF.

This clone was counted only a few times. CDR3 residues: CASSVEPGTEAFF. The CDR3 DNA sequence: TGTGCCAGCAGCGTAGAACCGGGCACTGAAGCTTTCTTT. V and J are TRBV9 and TRBJ1-1; D gene ambiguous. Germline-derived CDR1 and CDR2 are SGDLS and YYNGEE. CDR3 length: 13 amino acids. V lost 0 bases, J lost 4 bases, and 7 bases lay in between.

This clone was seen a few times. This chain joins TRBV19 and TRBJ2-1, with a weak D call TRBD2 (6 bases). Trimming left V 3 bases short and J 4 bases short, with 13 bases between. This CDR3 is built from 15 residues. The germline V gene encodes CDR1 LNHDA and CDR2 SQIVND (reference sequence). The CDR3 spells CASSMAAGFYNEQFF. DNA for the CDR3: TGTGCCAGTAGTATGGCAGCGGGCTTTTACAATGAGCAGTTCTTC.

The V call is TRBV2, the J call TRBJ2-1; the D is unclear. CDR1 SNHLY and CDR2 FYNNEI come from the germline V gene. The CDR3 is made up of 11 amino acids. With 6 bases removed from V and 6 bases from J, the gap between germline ends came to 6 bases. CDR3 region: CASSPLNEQFF. The CDR3 DNA reads as TGTGCCAGCAGCCCACTCAATGAGCAGTTCTTC. Looking up the rest from reference TRBV2 and TRBJ2-1 gives the full variable domain: EPEVTQTPSHQVTQMGQEVILRCVPISNHLYFYWYRQILGQKVEFLVSFYNNEISEKSEIFDDQFSVERPDGSNFTLKIRSTKLEDSAMYFCASSPLNEQFFGPGTRLTVL.